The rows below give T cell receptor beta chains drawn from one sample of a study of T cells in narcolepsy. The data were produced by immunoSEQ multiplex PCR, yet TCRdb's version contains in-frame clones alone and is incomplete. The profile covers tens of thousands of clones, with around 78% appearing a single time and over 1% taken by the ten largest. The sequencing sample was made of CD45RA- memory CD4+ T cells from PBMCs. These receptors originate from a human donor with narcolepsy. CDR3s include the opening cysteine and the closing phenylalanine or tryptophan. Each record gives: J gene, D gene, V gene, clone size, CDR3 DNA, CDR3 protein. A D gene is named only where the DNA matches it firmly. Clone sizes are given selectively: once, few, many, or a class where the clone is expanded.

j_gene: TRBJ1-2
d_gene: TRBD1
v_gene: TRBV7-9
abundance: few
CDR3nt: TGTGCCAGCAGCGAGCGGGACAGAGCCTATGGCTACACCTTC
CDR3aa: CASSERDRAYGYTF

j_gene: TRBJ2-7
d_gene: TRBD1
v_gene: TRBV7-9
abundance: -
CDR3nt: TGTGCCAGCAGCTTAGCAGGGGGCCACGGGTACGAGCAGTACTTC
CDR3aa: CASSLAGGHGYEQYF

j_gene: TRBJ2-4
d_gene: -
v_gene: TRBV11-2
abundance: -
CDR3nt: TGTGCCAGCAGCTTTTCGGGACTCTCCTGGAACATTCAGTACTTC
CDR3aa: CASSFSGLSWNIQYF

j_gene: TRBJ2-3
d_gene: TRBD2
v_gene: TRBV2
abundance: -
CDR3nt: TGTGCCAGCAGTGTGGGACTAGCGGGAGTTGGAGATACGCAGTATTTT
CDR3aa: CASSVGLAGVGDTQYF

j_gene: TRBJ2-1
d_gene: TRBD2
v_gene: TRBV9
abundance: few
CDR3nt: TGTGCCAGCAGCACTTTCGGACTAGCGACCTCCTACAATGAGCAGTTCTTC
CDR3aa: CASSTFGLATSYNEQFF

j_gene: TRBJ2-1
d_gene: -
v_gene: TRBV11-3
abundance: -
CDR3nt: TGTGCCAGCAGCTTAGGCAGGGCGAACAATGAGCAGTTCTTC
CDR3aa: CASSLGRANNEQFF

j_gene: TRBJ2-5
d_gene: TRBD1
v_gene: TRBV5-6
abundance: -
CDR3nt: TGTGCCAGCAGCTTGAAGCGGGACAGGGGGCCTCAAGGGACCCAGTACTTC
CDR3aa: CASSLKRDRGPQGTQYF

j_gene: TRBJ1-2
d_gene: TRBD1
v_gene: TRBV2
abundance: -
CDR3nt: TGTGCCAGCAGTGAAGAAGGACAGGGCTATGGCTACACCTTC
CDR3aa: CASSEEGQGYGYTF

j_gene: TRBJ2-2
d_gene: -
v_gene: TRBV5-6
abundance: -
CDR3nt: TGTGCCAGCAGCTTGGAGATTTTCGGGGAGCTGTTTTTT
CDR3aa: CASSLEIFGELFF

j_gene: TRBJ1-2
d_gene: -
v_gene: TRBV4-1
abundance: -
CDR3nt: TGCGCCAGCAGCCAAGACGGACCTTATAACTATGGCTACACCTTC
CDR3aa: CASSQDGPYNYGYTF

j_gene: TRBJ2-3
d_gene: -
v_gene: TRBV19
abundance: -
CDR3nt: TGTGCCAGTAGTACACCCCCGGATACGCAGTATTTT
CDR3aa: CASSTPPDTQYF

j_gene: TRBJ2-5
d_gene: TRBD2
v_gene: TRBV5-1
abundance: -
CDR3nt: TGCGCCAGCAAACGTTCGGGGGACTACTCAGAGACCCAGTACTTC
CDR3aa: CASKRSGDYSETQYF

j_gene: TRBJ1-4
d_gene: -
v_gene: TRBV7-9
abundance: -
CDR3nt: TGTGCCAGCAGCTTACTCGATGGGGGCCGACTGTTTTTT
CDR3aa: CASSLLDGGRLFF

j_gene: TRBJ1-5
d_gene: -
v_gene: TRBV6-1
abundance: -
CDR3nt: TGTGCCAGCAGCGAGGCTCCAGGGAGGAATCAGCCCCAGCATTTT
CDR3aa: CASSEAPGRNQPQHF

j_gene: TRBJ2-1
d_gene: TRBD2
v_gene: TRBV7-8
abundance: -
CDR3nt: TGTGCCAGCAGCTTAAGGCCTGCGGCAGCGGGAGCTTATGGTAATGAGCAGTTCTTC
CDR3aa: CASSLRPAAAGAYGNEQFF

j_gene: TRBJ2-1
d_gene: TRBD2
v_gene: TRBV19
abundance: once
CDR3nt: TGTGCCAGTAGTATGTTGTTGGGAGGGACCTCACCCCACTACAATGAGCAGTTCTTC
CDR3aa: CASSMLLGGTSPHYNEQFF

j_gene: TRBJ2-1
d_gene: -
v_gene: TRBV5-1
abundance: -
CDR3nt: TGCGCCAGCAGCCCAACCCGCGGGGCCGCCAATGAGCAGTTCTTC
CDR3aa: CASSPTRGAANEQFF

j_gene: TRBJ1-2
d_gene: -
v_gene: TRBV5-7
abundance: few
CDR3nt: TGTGCCAGCAGCTTGGTGGGGTATGGCTACACCTTC
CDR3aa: CASSLVGYGYTF

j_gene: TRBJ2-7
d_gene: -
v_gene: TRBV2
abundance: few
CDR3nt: TGTGCCAGCAGACTTTCCTACGAGCAGTACTTC
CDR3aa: CASRLSYEQYF

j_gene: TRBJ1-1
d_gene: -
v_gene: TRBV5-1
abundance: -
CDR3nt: TGCGCCAGCAGCTTACAAATGAACACTGAAGCTTTCTTT
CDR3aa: CASSLQMNTEAFF

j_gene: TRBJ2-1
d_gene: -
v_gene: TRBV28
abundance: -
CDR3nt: TGTGCCAGCAGTGTAACAGGGCCCTTCTTCTTC
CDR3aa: CASSVTGPFFF

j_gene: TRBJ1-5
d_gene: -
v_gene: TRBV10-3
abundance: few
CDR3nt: TGTGCCATCAGTGGACAGGATCCCTCTCAGCCCCAGCATTTT
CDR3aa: CAISGQDPSQPQHF

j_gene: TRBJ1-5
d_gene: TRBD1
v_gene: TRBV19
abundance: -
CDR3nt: TGTGCCAGTAGTGCGGACAGGTGGAATCAGCCCCAGCATTTT
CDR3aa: CASSADRWNQPQHF

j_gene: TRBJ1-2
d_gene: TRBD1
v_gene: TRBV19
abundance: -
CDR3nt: TGTGCCAGTTTAACAGGGGTCTATGGCTACACCTTC
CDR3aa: CASLTGVYGYTF

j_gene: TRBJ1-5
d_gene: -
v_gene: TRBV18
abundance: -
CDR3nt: TGTGCCAGCTCACCAGGATTTGGCAATCAGCCCCAGCATTTT
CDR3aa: CASSPGFGNQPQHF

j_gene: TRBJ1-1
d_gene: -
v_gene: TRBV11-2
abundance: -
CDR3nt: TGTGCCAGCAGCTTAGATCGTTCGACGGGGGCTGAAGCTTTCTTT
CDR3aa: CASSLDRSTGAEAFF

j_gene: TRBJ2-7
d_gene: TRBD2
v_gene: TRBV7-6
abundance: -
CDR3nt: TGTGCCAGCAGCTTAGCGAGCGGGAGTACTTACGAGCAGTACTTC
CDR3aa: CASSLASGSTYEQYF

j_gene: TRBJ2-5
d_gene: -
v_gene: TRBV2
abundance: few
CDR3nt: TGTGCCAGCAGTGAAGCACGGGTCCGAGAGACCCAGTACTTC
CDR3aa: CASSEARVRETQYF

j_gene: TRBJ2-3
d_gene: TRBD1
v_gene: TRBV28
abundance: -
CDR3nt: TGTGCCAGCAGTTTCACAGGGGACCGCACAGATACGCAGTATTTT
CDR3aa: CASSFTGDRTDTQYF

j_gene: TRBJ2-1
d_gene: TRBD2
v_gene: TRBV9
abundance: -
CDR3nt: TGTGCCAGCAGCCTTAACCCGGGACTAGCGGGGGCCAAGTACAATGAGCAGTTCTTC
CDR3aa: CASSLNPGLAGAKYNEQFF

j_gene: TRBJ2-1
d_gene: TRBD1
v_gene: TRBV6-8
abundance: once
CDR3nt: TGTGCCAGCAGCTGCCCTGAAGACAGGGAGATTTACAATGAGCAGTTCTTC
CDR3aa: CASSCPEDREIYNEQFF

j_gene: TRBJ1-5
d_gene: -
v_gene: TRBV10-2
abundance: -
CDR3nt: TGCGCCAGCAGTGAGTCAACCAGGTTTTGGCAGCCCCAGCATTTT
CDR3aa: CASSESTRFWQPQHF

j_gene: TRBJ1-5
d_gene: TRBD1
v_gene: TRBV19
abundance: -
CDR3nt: TGTGCCAGTAGTATGAGGGGGACAGCCCTTAGCAATCAGCCCCAGCATTTT
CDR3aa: CASSMRGTALSNQPQHF

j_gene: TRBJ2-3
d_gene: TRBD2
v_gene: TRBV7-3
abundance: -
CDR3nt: TGTGCCAGCAGCCTAGCGGGAGGTCCCACAGATACGCAGTATTTT
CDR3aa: CASSLAGGPTDTQYF

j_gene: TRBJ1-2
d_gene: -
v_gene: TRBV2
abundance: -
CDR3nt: TGTGCCAGCAGTGGTAATTACCGAGGAATTTCTGGCTACACCTTC
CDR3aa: CASSGNYRGISGYTF

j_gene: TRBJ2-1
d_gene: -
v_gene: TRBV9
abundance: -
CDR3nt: TGTGCCAGCAGCGTAGGCGAGCGGGAGCAGTTCTTC
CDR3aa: CASSVGEREQFF

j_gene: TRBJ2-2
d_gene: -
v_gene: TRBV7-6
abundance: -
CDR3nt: TGTGCCAGCCGGTCGGAGGTAGCCTACACCGGGGAGCTGTTTTTT
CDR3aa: CASRSEVAYTGELFF

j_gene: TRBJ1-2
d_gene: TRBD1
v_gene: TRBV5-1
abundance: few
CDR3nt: TGCGCCAGCAGAAACCAGGGGGGGCAAGGCTACACCTTC
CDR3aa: CASRNQGGQGYTF

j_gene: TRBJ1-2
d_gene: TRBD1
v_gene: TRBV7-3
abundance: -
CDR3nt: TGTGCCAGCAGCTTAACGTCCAGGGGGCGAGTCGAATTCGAGGGCTACACCTTC
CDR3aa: CASSLTSRGRVEFEGYTF

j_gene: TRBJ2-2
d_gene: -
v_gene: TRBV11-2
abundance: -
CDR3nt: TGTGCCAGCAGCTTAGGGGACTCCTCCCGGCGACCGGGGGAGCTGTTTTTT
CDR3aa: CASSLGDSSRRPGELFF

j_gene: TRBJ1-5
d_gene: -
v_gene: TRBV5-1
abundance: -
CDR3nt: TGCGCCAGCAGCTTGGGTGCTGGGACCCACAGCAATCAGCCCCAGCATTTT
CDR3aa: CASSLGAGTHSNQPQHF

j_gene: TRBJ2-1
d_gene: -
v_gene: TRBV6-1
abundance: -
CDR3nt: TGTGCCAGCATCCTGAGACCGTACAATGAGCAGTTCTTC
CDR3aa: CASILRPYNEQFF

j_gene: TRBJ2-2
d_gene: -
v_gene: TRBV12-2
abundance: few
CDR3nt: TGTGCAAGTCGCCTGGGGGCGGGGACTAGCGTCACCGGGGAGCTGTTTTTT
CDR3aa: CASRLGAGTSVTGELFF

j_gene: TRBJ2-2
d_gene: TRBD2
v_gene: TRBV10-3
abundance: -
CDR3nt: TGTGCCGGTAGCGGGGGCGGGGAGCTGTTTTTT
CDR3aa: CAGSGGGELFF

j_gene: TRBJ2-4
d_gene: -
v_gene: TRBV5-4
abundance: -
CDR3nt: TGTGCCAGCAGCTCACGAGCGTCACTACCACAGTACTTC
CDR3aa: CASSSRASLPQYF

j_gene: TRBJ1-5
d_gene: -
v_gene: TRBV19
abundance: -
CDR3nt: TGTGCCAGTAGGGCGGAGGACAGCGGGCAGCCCCAGCATTTT
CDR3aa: CASRAEDSGQPQHF

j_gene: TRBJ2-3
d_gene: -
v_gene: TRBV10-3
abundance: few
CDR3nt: TGTGCCATCAGTGAGTCGGACCAAGTAACAGATACGCAGTATTTT
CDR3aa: CAISESDQVTDTQYF

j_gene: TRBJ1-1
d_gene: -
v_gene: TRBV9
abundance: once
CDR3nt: TGTGCCAGCAGCGTAGGTCGGGGGACAGAAGCTTTCTTT
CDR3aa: CASSVGRGTEAFF

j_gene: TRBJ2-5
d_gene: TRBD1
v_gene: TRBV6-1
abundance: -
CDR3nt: TGTGCCATTCCACAGGGGGCTTACGAGGAGACCCAGTACTTC
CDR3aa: CAIPQGAYEETQYF

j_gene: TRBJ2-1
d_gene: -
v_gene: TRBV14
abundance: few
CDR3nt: TGTGCCAGCAGCCAAGTCGGGAGAGGGAATGAGCAGTTCTTC
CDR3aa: CASSQVGRGNEQFF

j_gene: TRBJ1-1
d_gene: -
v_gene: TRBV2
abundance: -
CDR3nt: TGTGCCAGCAGTGGGATCGGGGTACGGGACACTGAAGCTTTCTTT
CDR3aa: CASSGIGVRDTEAFF

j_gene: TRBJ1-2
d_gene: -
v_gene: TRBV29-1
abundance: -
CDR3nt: TGCAGCGTTGAAGAAGGGAGGGGAGGTAGCTACACCTTC
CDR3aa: CSVEEGRGGSYTF

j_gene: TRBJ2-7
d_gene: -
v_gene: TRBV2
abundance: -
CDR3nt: TGTGCCAGCAGTGATCATCTGAAGGGGCCCCAAGACGAGCAGTACTTC
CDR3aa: CASSDHLKGPQDEQYF

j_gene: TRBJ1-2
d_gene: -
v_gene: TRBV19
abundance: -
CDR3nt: TGTGCCAGTAGTATAACAGACCCTAACTATGGCTACACCTTC
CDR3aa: CASSITDPNYGYTF

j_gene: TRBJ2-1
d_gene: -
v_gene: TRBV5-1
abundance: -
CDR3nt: TGCGCCAGCAGCTTGGCGGGCCAAAGCTCCTACAATGAGCAGTTCTTC
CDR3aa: CASSLAGQSSYNEQFF

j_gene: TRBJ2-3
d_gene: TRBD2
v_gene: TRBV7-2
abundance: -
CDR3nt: TGTGCCAGCAGCTTGGGCGGGGGGAACACAGATACGCAGTATTTT
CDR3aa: CASSLGGGNTDTQYF

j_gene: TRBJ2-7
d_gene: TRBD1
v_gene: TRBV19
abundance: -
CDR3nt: TGTGCCAGTAGTACCTACAGGGGCCCCTACGAGCAGTACTTC
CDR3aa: CASSTYRGPYEQYF

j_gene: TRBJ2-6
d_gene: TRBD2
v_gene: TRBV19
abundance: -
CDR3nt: TGTGCCAGTAGCCTACTAGCGGGGGTCTCTGGGGCCAACGTCCTGACTTTC
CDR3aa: CASSLLAGVSGANVLTF